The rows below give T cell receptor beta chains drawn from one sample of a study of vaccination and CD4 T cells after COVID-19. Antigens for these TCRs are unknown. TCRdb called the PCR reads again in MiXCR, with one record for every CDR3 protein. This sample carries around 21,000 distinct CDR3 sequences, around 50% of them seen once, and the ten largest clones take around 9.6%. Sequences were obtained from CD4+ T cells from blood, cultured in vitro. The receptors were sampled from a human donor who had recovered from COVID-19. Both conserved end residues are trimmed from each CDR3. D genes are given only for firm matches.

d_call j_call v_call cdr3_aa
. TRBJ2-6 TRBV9 ASSSGGSARYGANVLT
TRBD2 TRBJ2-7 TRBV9 ASSFLAGAEQY
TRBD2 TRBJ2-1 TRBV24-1 ATQDSGRNEQF
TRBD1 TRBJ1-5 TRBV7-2 ASSLTTGVGQPQH
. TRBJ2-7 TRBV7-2 ASSTTNNYEQY
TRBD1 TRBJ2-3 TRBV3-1 ASSAQGAMWDTQY
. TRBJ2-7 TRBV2 ASSEDLSGHEQY
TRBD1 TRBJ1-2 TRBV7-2 ASSLGMNRGGGYT
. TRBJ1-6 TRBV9 ASSPSGNSPLH
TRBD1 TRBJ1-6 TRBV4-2 ASSQDGDREGSPLH
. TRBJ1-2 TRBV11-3 ASSLDRGVGYT
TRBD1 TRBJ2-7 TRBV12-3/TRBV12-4 ASSLGTGLYEQY
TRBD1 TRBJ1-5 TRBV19 ASSPATGVNQPQH
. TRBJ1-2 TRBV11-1 ASSLQVGVYT
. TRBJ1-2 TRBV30 AWSIRPTNYGYT
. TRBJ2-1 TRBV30 AWSVPRGPIEQF
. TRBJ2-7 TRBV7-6 ASSPTHRARAYEQY
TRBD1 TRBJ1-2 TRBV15 ATSSDRALGYT
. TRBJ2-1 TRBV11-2 ASSPSPRGRSYNEQF
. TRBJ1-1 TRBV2 ASREGVPGTEAF
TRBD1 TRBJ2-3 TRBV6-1 ASTKGGQNTDTQY
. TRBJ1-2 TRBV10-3 AISPDGYGYT
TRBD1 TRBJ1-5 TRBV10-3 AISRDSVVQPQH
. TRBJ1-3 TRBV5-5 ASSVGQAGNTIY
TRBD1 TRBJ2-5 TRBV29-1 SVDSGTGVQETQY
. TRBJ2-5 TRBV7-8 ASSLRRSAYQETQY
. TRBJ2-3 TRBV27 ASSFDGTQY
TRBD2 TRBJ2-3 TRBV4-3 ASSQGAGLTDTQY
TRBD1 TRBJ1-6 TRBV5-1 ASSSAGTGGSPLH
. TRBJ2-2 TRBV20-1 SASGGALGGELF
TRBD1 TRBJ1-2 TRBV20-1 SAPSSGTGANYGYT
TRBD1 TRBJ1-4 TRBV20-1 SAGRDSANEKLF
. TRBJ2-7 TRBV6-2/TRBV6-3 ASSSGVQQY
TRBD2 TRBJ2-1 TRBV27 ASSSRLAGGNEQF
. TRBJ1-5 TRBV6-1 ASSPLGNQPQH
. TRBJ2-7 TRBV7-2 ASSLDPYEQY
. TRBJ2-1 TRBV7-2 ASSLNSWNEQF
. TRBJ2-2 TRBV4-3 ASRRDTNTGELF
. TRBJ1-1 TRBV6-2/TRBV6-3 ASSYSSGRTEAF
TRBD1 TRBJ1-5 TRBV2 ASSTGTASNQPQH